The 27 T cell receptor beta chains in this list originate from one sample, sequenced in a study of T cell responses to AZD1222 COVID-19 vaccine. The table came from immunoSEQ multiplex PCR; TCRdb's copy has only in-frame clones and leaves some out. Of some 90,000 clones listed, around 90% are singletons. The material sequenced was peripheral blood, taken on day 0 of MenACWY control vaccination. The source of these receptors is an adult in good health.

The chain links TRBV18 to TRBJ2-2, with D unresolved. Germline assignment: CDR1 KGHSH and CDR2 LQKENI. The CDR3 consists of 17 residues. Trimming cost V 0 bases and J 6 bases, with 17 bases left between them. The CDR3 DNA sequence: TGTGCCAGCTCACCACCTCGTTCAGCGAAGGTCGCCGGGGAGCTGTTTTTT. As protein: CASSPPRSAKVAGELFF.

The rearrangement uses TRBV6-1 and TRBJ1-1; 9 bases agree with TRBD1. The CDR3 is made up of 15 amino acids. CDR1 MNHNS and CDR2 SASEGT come from the germline V gene. Unmatched junction bases numbered 9, after V lost 1 base and J lost 9 bases. The CDR3 nucleotides are TGTGCCAGCAGTGAAGACCGACAGGGGGTGATGAAAGCTTTCTTT. As protein: CASSEDRQGVMKAFF.

This clone was seen only once. The rearrangement uses TRBV11-2 and TRBJ1-2; 7 bases match TRBD1. Germline values: CDR1 SGHAT, CDR2 FQNNGV. Trimming removed 5 bases from V and 4 bases from J; junction bases left unmatched: 4. This CDR3 is 13 amino acids long. CDR3 sequence reads: CASSDREAYGYTF. CDR3 nucleotide sequence: TGTGCCAGCAGCGACAGGGAGGCCTATGGCTACACCTTC.

V gene TRBV5-1 combines with J gene TRBJ2-2; 7 nucleotides line up with TRBD1. CDR1 SGHRS and CDR2 YFSETQ come from the germline V gene. This CDR3 region has 13 residues. The ends lost 6 bases at V and 8 bases at J; junction bases unmatched: 7. The chain's CDR3 is CASTRGRLGELFF. CDR3 sequence (DNA): TGCGCCAGCACGAGGGGGCGCTTAGGGGAGCTGTTTTTT.

V and J are TRBV7-2 and TRBJ2-7, with TRBD1 identical over 9 bases. Trimming removed 5 bases from V and 3 bases from J; junction bases left unmatched: 17. CDR1 and CDR2 (germline): SGHTA, FQGNSA. The CDR3 extends over 18 amino acids. CDR3 in DNA: TGTGCCAGCAGCCTACCCCTAGGGGGGGACAGGGATTTCTACGAGCAGTACTTC. Translation: CASSLPLGGDRDFYEQYF.

This clone was recorded only once. J is TRBJ1-2 and V is TRBV25-1; the match to TRBD1 covers 9 bases. The CDR3 consists of 16 residues. V lost 1 base to trimming and J lost 0 bases; unmatched junction nucleotides: 3. Germline V gene data show CDR1 as MGHDK and CDR2 as SYGVNS. This chain's CDR3 is CASSEWGTGTNYGYTF. The DNA of the CDR3 is TGTGCCAGCAGTGAATGGGGGACAGGGACTAACTATGGCTACACCTTC.

This sequence joins TRBV5-4 and TRBJ2-7; unclear D gene. Germline CDR1 and CDR2: SGHNT and YYREEE (reference sequence). CDR3 length equals 13 residues. Trimming pared 2 bases from V and 7 bases from J, leaving 13 bases between. The CDR3 DNA reads TGTGCCAGCAGCTTCTCCCAACTACGGGAGCAGTACTTC. Translated, it gives CASSFSQLREQYF.

The chain carries TRBV6-5 and TRBJ1-4, with a weak D call TRBD1 (6 bases). V was trimmed by 7 bases and J by 7 bases, leaving 16 bases between them. The CDR3 sequence is 14 residues long. Germline values: CDR1 MNHEY, CDR2 SVGAGI. The CDR3 DNA reads as TGTGCCAGCAAGGGGGGAGGGGCGGGTGAAAAACTGTTTTTT. Translated: CASKGGGAGEKLFF.

The chain couples TRBV19 to TRBJ2-1; TRBD1 is a possible D gene (6 bases). Germline V CDR1 and CDR2: LNHDA, SQIVND (reference sequence). The V gene lost 3 bases and the J gene lost 6 bases, with 9 bases spanning the gap. The CDR3 has 13 amino acids. The CDR3 DNA is TGTGCCAGTAGTATTGGGACACTCAATGAGCAGTTCTTC. The encoded protein is CASSIGTLNEQFF. The complete variable domain, with remaining parts taken from reference TRBV19 and TRBJ2-1, reads DGGITQSPKYLFRKEGQNVTLSCEQNLNHDAMYWYRQDPGQGLRLIYYSQIVNDFQKGDIAEGYSVSREKKESFPLTVTSAQKNPTAFYLCASSIGTLNEQFFGPGTRLTVL.

This chain links TRBV6-5 with TRBJ1-4, with TRBD1 as a possible D gene (6 bases). Trimming shortened V by 10 bases and J by 5 bases, and 11 bases separated the two germline ends. CDR1 is MNHEY and CDR2 is SVGAGI in the germline V gene. The CDR3 runs to 12 residues. The CDR3 nucleotides are TGTGCCACAAAGGGGGTAAATGAAAAACTGTTTTTT. Protein sequence: CATKGVNEKLFF.

The chain is built from TRBV27 and TRBJ2-4, with D tentatively TRBD2 (5 bases). CDR3 size: 15 residues. V was cut by 2 bases and J by 0 bases, with 8 bases left in between. In germline, CDR1 is MNHEY, CDR2 SMNVEV (reference sequence). In DNA form, the CDR3 reads TGTGCCAGCAGTTTAGCAGGACTAGCCAAAAACATTCAGTACTTC. Amino acid sequence: CASSLAGLAKNIQYF.

V is TRBV28 and J is TRBJ2-3, with 11 bases matching TRBD2. CDR3 size: 17 residues. The germline V gene has CDR1 MDHEN and CDR2 SYDVKM. J lost 6 bases, V lost 4 bases, and 12 bases had no gene match. CDR3 in amino acids: CASSSKNIAGGRDTQYF. The CDR3 bases are TGTGCCAGCAGTTCGAAAAATATAGCGGGAGGGCGGGATACGCAGTATTTT.

V usage is TRBV6-4 and J usage is TRBJ1-2, with D possibly TRBD1 on 6 matching bases. This CDR3 has 14 amino acids. Germline CDR1 and CDR2: MRHNA and SNTAGT. Trimming took off 0 bases at V and 8 bases at J, with 13 bases between the two ends. This CDR3 is CASSDSHRASGYTF. As DNA, the CDR3 is TGTGCCAGCAGTGACTCACACAGGGCGTCAGGCTACACCTTC.

The rearrangement links TRBV7-2 to TRBJ1-4; 7 bases align to TRBD1. In germline, CDR1 is SGHTA, CDR2 FQGNSA. The CDR3 has 13 residues. Trimming at V came to 4 bases and at J to 10 bases, leaving 6 bases not matched to a gene. CDR3 loop: CASSSSQGGKLFF. The CDR3 nucleotides read TGTGCCAGCAGCTCATCCCAGGGGGGAAAACTGTTTTTT.

The rearrangement joins TRBV4-1 to TRBJ2-5, with TRBD2 matching 8 bases. Germline V gene sequence: CDR1 MGHRA, CDR2 YSYEKL. There are 15 residues in the CDR3. V lost 3 bases to trimming and J lost 5 bases; unmatched junction nucleotides: 8. The CDR3 sequence is CASSQGAGGAETQYF. The CDR3 DNA reads as TGCGCCAGCAGCCAGGGCGCCGGGGGGGCGGAGACCCAGTACTTC.

The rearrangement links TRBV19 to TRBJ2-1; 8 nucleotides match TRBD2. The CDR3 covers 15 residues. The V segment lost 3 bases and the J segment 8 bases; nucleotides outside the gene matches: 9. CDR1 is LNHDA and CDR2 is SQIVND in the germline V gene (reference sequence). CDR3 amino acids: CASSIFSGRSDEQFF. The CDR3 DNA reads as TGTGCCAGTAGTATTTTCAGCGGGAGAAGCGATGAGCAGTTCTTC.

The chain carries TRBV24-1 and TRBJ2-3, with TRBD2 as a possible D gene (6 bases). Germline loops: CDR1 KGHDR, CDR2 SFDVKD. V was clipped by 9 bases and J by 2 bases, with 14 bases between them. The CDR3 loop spans 14 amino acids. CDR3 nucleotide sequence: TGTGCCACCGGCGGGACTCCTAACACAGATACGCAGTATTTT. Protein sequence: CATGGTPNTDTQYF.

The V call is TRBV9, the J call TRBJ1-2, with a possible D match to TRBD1 (6 bases). The germline V gene encodes CDR1 SGDLS and CDR2 YYNGEE. V lost 0 bases and J lost 4, with 7 bases in between. The CDR3 covers 13 residues. CDR3 nucleotides: TGTGCCAGCAGCGTAGAGGACAGCTATGGCTACACCTTC. It translates to CASSVEDSYGYTF.

This clone was picked up one time. This rearrangement joins TRBV10-1 to TRBJ2-7; perhaps D is TRBD1 or TRBD2 (5 bases each). CDR1 is WNHNN and CDR2 is SYGVQD in the germline V gene (reference sequence). This CDR3 has 12 residues. V lost 5 bases to trimming and J lost 3 bases, with 8 bases between them. The CDR3 sequence: CASSRGVYEQYF. CDR3 sequence (DNA): TGCGCCAGCAGTAGAGGGGTCTACGAGCAGTACTTC.

This rearrangement joins TRBV7-9 to TRBJ2-2; TRBD2 agrees at 11 bases. V lost 7 bases to trimming and J lost 6 bases; unmatched junction nucleotides: 13. Germline lookup yields CDR1 SEHNR and CDR2 FQNEAQ (reference sequence). The CDR3 contains 17 residues. CDR3 in amino acids: CASTKVVAGGRAGELFF. CDR3 nucleotides: TGTGCCAGCACCAAAGTGGTAGCGGGGGGGCGTGCCGGGGAGCTGTTTTTT.

This clone was seen only once. The chain carries TRBV6-5 and TRBJ2-3; 8 positions match TRBD2. CDR3 size: 14 residues. Losses at the gene ends were 0 bases for V and 6 bases for J; bases not matched to a gene: 2. The V gene's germline CDR1 is MNHEY and CDR2 SVGAGI. The chain's CDR3 is CASSYSRGGDTQYF. Written as DNA, the CDR3 is TGTGCCAGCAGTTACTCCCGGGGGGGTGATACGCAGTATTTT.

The J gene is TRBJ1-5, the V gene TRBV28, with D possibly being TRBD1 (6 bases). Trimming pared 10 bases from V and 6 bases from J, leaving 22 bases between. The CDR3 loop spans 15 amino acids. Looked up from germline, CDR1 is MDHEN and CDR2 is SYDVKM. Here the CDR3 reads CATRDTQAPVQPQHF. In nucleotides, the CDR3 is TGTGCCACACGGGACACCCAGGCCCCGGTTCAGCCCCAGCATTTT.

The rearrangement links TRBV5-4 to TRBJ1-3; the D gene is possibly TRBD1 (5 bases). The CDR3 contains 17 residues. In germline, CDR1 is SGHNT, CDR2 YYREEE (reference sequence). The V end lost 2 bases, the J end lost 1 base, and 16 bases lay between the germline ends. The CDR3 bases are TGTGCCAGCAGCTTTTCTCTGAGGGGAAGATCTGGAAACACCATATATTTT. It encodes CASSFSLRGRSGNTIYF.

The V call is TRBV28, the J call TRBJ1-3; no clear D gene. The V gene lost 2 bases and the J gene lost 0 bases, with 8 bases spanning the gap. Germline V gene data show CDR1 as MDHEN and CDR2 as SYDVKM. The CDR3 length is 15 residues. The CDR3 loop is CASSLNGVSGNTIYF. CDR3 nucleotides: TGTGCCAGCAGTTTAAACGGGGTCTCTGGAAACACCATATATTTT.

The V gene is TRBV14, the J gene TRBJ1-6; 7 nucleotides align to TRBD1. In germline, CDR1 is SGHDN, CDR2 FVKESK. V was pared by 0 bases and J by 7 bases, with 3 bases of the junction left unmatched. The CDR3 extends over 15 amino acids. CDR3 sequence reads: CASSQETGRNSPLHF. In DNA, the CDR3 is TGTGCCAGCAGCCAAGAGACAGGGAGGAATTCACCCCTCCACTTT.

This clone was seen just once. The V and J genes are TRBV3-1 (or the pseudogene TRBV3-2) and TRBJ2-1; 11 bases are shared with TRBD2. Trimming cost V 8 bases and J 9 bases; bases outside gene matches: 12. The germline gives CDR1 LGHDT, CDR2 YNNKEL (reference sequence). CDR3 length equals 15 residues. CDR3 in DNA: TGTGCCAGCGCCCTTGAACTAGCGGGAGCGAGTGAGCAGTTCTTC. Translation: CASALELAGASEQFF.

The J gene is TRBJ2-1, the V gene TRBV10-3, with 7 bases that match TRBD1. This CDR3 spans 14 amino acids. V dropped 4 bases and J dropped 7; count of bases not matched to a gene: 7. Per the germline V gene, CDR1 is ENHRY and CDR2 is SYGVKD. The CDR3, as DNA: TGTGCCATCAGTGCAGACAGGGTGAGGAATGAGCAGTTCTTC. This codes for CAISADRVRNEQFF.